The 22 T cell receptor beta chains listed next were all sequenced from one sample in a study of blood T cell repertoires in COVID-19. Assay: immunoSEQ multiplex PCR; the TCRdb copy retains only in-frame clones and omits some. This sample carries about 160,000 clones, just under 90% of them seen once, and the ten largest clones take about a tenth. The sequencing input was peripheral blood. All receptors come from a woman in her 70s with COVID-19, enrolled during active disease.

The count of this clone is one. The same CDR3 can be traced to other DNA sequences in this sample. V usage is TRBV20-1 and J usage is TRBJ2-3, with TRBD2 matching 8 bases. J gave up 6 bases and V 6 bases, and 2 bases lay outside the gene matches. Germline V gene data show CDR1 as DFQATT and CDR2 as SNEGSKA (reference sequence). The CDR3 consists of 11 residues. The CDR3 region is CSARLADTQYF. DNA of the CDR3: TGCAGTGCACGACTAGCGGATACGCAGTATTTT.

The chain is built from TRBV28 and TRBJ2-7, with 7 bases identical to TRBD1. Germline CDR1 is MDHEN and CDR2 is SYDVKM. The V segment lost 3 bases and the J segment 5 bases; nucleotides outside the gene matches: 1. CDR3 length equals 12 residues. The CDR3 sequence: CASSFTGDEQYF. The CDR3 region has the DNA TGTGCCAGCAGTTTCACAGGGGACGAGCAGTACTTC.

This rearrangement joins TRBV7-9 to TRBJ2-2; a possible D gene is TRBD1 (8 bases). The CDR3 covers 16 residues. The germline CDR1 and CDR2 sequences are SEHNR and FQNEAQ (reference sequence). V lost 5 bases, J lost 6 bases, and 19 bases lay in between. The CDR3 DNA follows: TGTGCCAGCAGCCGCCGGACAGGGAGGGGATCCGGGGAGCTGTTTTTT. It translates to CASSRRTGRGSGELFF.

The V and J genes are TRBV3-1 (or the pseudogene TRBV3-2) and TRBJ1-6, with unresolved D. Trimming took off 5 bases at V and 10 bases at J, with 12 bases between the two ends. This CDR3 contains 13 residues. The germline gives CDR1 LGHDT, CDR2 YNNKEL (reference sequence). This chain's CDR3 is CASSKLPPSPLHF. The DNA for the CDR3 is TGTGCCAGCAGCAAGCTTCCTCCGTCACCCCTCCACTTT.

The J gene is TRBJ2-7, the V gene TRBV23-1; the match to TRBD1 covers 9 bases. TRBV23-1 counts as an open reading frame of uncertain function. The CDR3 totals 14 residues. V gave up 8 bases and J gave up 2 bases; unmatched junction bases: 7. The CDR3 region has the DNA TGCGCCAGCCCAAGTCGGGACAGGGCCTACGAGCAGTACTTC. It translates to CASPSRDRAYEQYF.

The chain combines TRBV6-6 with TRBJ2-7; 11 bases line up with TRBD1. From germline, CDR1 is MNHNY and CDR2 SVGAGI (reference sequence). The CDR3 sequence is 17 residues long. The trim removed 5 bases at V and 6 bases at J, leaving 15 bases unmatched. This chain's CDR3 is CASSRGRAGQGESEQYF. DNA of the CDR3: TGTGCCAGCAGTCGAGGCCGAGCGGGACAGGGGGAAAGCGAGCAGTACTTC.

The V and J genes are TRBV19 and TRBJ1-5; D uncertain. V was shortened by 5 bases and J by 2 bases, with 19 bases between the two germline ends. In germline, CDR1 is LNHDA, CDR2 SQIVND (reference sequence). This CDR3 contains 17 residues. CDR3 loop: CASSSPLPGRGNQPQHF. The CDR3 DNA sequence: TGTGCCAGTAGTTCGCCTTTACCCGGGCGGGGCAATCAGCCCCAGCATTTT.

This clone was counted a single time. V is TRBV5-1 and J is TRBJ2-2, with 9 nucleotides matching TRBD1. The CDR3 totals 15 residues. Germline trimming cut 4 bases from V and 4 bases from J; bases unmatched to any gene: 5. Germline V gives CDR1 SGHRS, CDR2 YFSETQ. The CDR3 spells CASSAQGAGTGELFF. In DNA form, the CDR3 reads TGCGCCAGCAGCGCACAGGGGGCCGGCACCGGGGAGCTGTTTTTT.

The chain employs TRBV19 and TRBJ2-6, with D uncertain. Trimming cost V 6 bases and J 0 bases, with 9 bases left between them. Germline CDR1 is LNHDA and CDR2 is SQIVND (reference sequence). The CDR3 contains 15 residues. In nucleotides, the CDR3 is TGTGCCAGTAGCCCCACGAGCTCTGGGGCCAACGTCCTGACTTTC. Amino acids: CASSPTSSGANVLTF.

The genes are TRBV9 and TRBJ2-7, with 8 nucleotides matching TRBD2. Germline-derived CDR1 and CDR2 are SGDLS and YYNGEE. Trimming removed 4 bases from V and 5 bases from J; junction bases left unmatched: 11. This CDR3 is built from 15 residues. The CDR3 here is CASSPRAGRGHEQYF. For the CDR3, the DNA is TGTGCCAGCAGCCCCCGGGCCGGGAGGGGCCACGAGCAGTACTTC.

The rearrangement joins TRBV19 to TRBJ2-5; TRBD1 matches 10 bases. Germline CDR1 and CDR2: LNHDA and SQIVND (reference sequence). This CDR3 spans 16 amino acids. The J segment lost 3 bases and the V segment lost 10 bases, leaving 14 bases of the junction unmatched. The CDR3 protein is CATHGSWDRGKETQYF. Written as DNA, the CDR3 is TGTGCCACTCACGGTAGCTGGGACAGGGGAAAAGAGACCCAGTACTTC.

The rearrangement links TRBV5-1 to TRBJ2-5; D perhaps matches TRBD1 (6 bases). The CDR3 loop spans 14 amino acids. The V end lost 4 bases, the J end lost 5 bases, and 15 bases lay between the germline ends. Germline V gene data show CDR1 as SGHRS and CDR2 as YFSETQ. Here the CDR3 DNA reads TGCGCCAGCAGCCTCCCAGGGGCCGGGGAGACCCAGTACTTC. This codes for CASSLPGAGETQYF.

The J gene is TRBJ1-5, the V gene TRBV29-1, with TRBD1 matching over 8 bases. CDR1 and CDR2 (germline): SQVTM, ANQGSEA. The J segment lost 0 bases and the V segment lost 7 bases, leaving 5 bases of the junction unmatched. This CDR3 comprises 14 residues. The CDR3 DNA reads as TGCAGCGCCGGGACAGGACCTAGCAATCAGCCCCAGCATTTT. Protein: CSAGTGPSNQPQHF. Complete variable domain (other parts from reference TRBV29-1 and TRBJ1-5): SAVISQKPSRDICQRGTSLTIQCQVDSQVTMMFWYRQQPGQSLTLIATANQGSEATYESGFVIDKFPISRPNLTFSTLTVSNMSPEDSSIYLCSAGTGPSNQPQHFGDGTRLSIL.

The chain carries TRBV7-8 and TRBJ1-4, with TRBD1 matching 11 bases. Germline V gives CDR1 SGHVS, CDR2 FQNEAQ. This CDR3 is built from 17 residues. V shed 5 bases and J 8 bases; nucleotides not matched to a gene: 13. CDR3 amino acids: CASSPGTGGLMGEKLFF. In DNA, the CDR3 is TGTGCCAGCAGCCCCGGGACAGGGGGTCTTATGGGCGAAAAACTGTTTTTT.

The chain is built from TRBV3-1 (or the pseudogene TRBV3-2) and TRBJ1-3; a possible D gene is TRBD1 (6 bases). There are 16 residues in the CDR3. Trimming pared 5 bases from V and 2 bases from J, leaving 16 bases between. The V gene's germline CDR1 is LGHDT and CDR2 YNNKEL (reference sequence). The CDR3 DNA is TGTGCCAGCAGCAGGATCGACAGGACACCTGGAAACACCATATATTTT. Amino acid sequence: CASSRIDRTPGNTIYF.

This chain connects TRBV6-5 to TRBJ1-5, with unresolved D. Germline V lookup: CDR1 MNHEY, CDR2 SVGAGI. This CDR3 contains 11 residues. Trimming left V 6 bases short and J 6 bases short, with 6 bases between. The CDR3 reads CASRRGQPQHF. The CDR3 bases are TGTGCCAGCAGGCGGGGTCAGCCCCAGCATTTT.

The chain carries TRBV12-1 and TRBJ2-2; the table gives TRBD2 as D, unverified against the DNA. TRBV12-1 is tagged as a pseudogene. CDR3 length: 19 residues. CDR3 nucleotides: TGTGCCAGCAGCTTTGGCGGGGGGCTAGCGGAAGCGAACACCGGGGAGCTGTTTTTT. This translates into CASSFGGGLAEANTGELFF.

This chain connects TRBV12-5 to TRBJ2-3; 9 bases are shared with TRBD1. The CDR3 runs 16 residues. Trimming took 3 bases from V and 4 from J; bases not matched to a gene: 8. CDR1 and CDR2 from the germline V gene are LGHNT and FRNRAP. The CDR3 DNA reads TGTGCTAGTGGTTTTGGACCGGGACAGGGACCAGATACGCAGTATTTT. This encodes CASGFGPGQGPDTQYF.

This clone was seen a handful of times. The chain links TRBV19 to TRBJ1-4, with TRBD1 matching over 7 bases. This CDR3 is built from 15 residues. Looked up from germline, CDR1 is LNHDA and CDR2 is SQIVND (reference sequence). The ends lost 3 bases at V and 8 bases at J; junction bases unmatched: 9. The CDR3 spells CASSIRGQNVEKLFF. DNA for the CDR3: TGTGCCAGTAGTATTCGGGGACAGAACGTGGAAAAACTGTTTTTT.

The V gene is TRBV7-3, the J gene TRBJ2-1, with 11 bases matching TRBD2. Germline V gene sequence: CDR1 SGHTA, CDR2 FQGTGA. J gave up 7 bases and V 5 bases, and 10 bases lay outside the gene matches. This CDR3 spans 16 amino acids. CDR3 sequence: CASSTPLAGVGNEQFF. In nucleotides, the CDR3 is TGTGCCAGCAGCACCCCACTAGCGGGGGTTGGAAATGAGCAGTTCTTC.

CDR3 sequence reads: CASSQAGGGTNYGYTF. CDR3 nucleotide sequence: TGTGCCAGCAGCCAAGCGGGAGGTGGGACTAACTATGGCTACACCTTC. The chain is built from TRBV4-2 and TRBJ1-2; D remains unclear. Germline loops: CDR1 LGHNA, CDR2 YNFKEQ. Trimming pared 1 base from V and 0 bases from J, leaving 12 bases between. The CDR3 spans 16 residues.

The genes are TRBV5-1 and TRBJ1-5; 9 bases match TRBD1. Trimming at V came to 3 bases and at J to 5 bases, leaving 12 bases not matched to a gene. CDR3 length: 17 amino acids. The germline CDR1 and CDR2 sequences are SGHRS and YFSETQ. CDR3 in DNA: TGCGCCAGCAGCTACCCGGGACAGGGTTGGGTGGATCAGCCCCAGCATTTT. Its translation is CASSYPGQGWVDQPQHF.